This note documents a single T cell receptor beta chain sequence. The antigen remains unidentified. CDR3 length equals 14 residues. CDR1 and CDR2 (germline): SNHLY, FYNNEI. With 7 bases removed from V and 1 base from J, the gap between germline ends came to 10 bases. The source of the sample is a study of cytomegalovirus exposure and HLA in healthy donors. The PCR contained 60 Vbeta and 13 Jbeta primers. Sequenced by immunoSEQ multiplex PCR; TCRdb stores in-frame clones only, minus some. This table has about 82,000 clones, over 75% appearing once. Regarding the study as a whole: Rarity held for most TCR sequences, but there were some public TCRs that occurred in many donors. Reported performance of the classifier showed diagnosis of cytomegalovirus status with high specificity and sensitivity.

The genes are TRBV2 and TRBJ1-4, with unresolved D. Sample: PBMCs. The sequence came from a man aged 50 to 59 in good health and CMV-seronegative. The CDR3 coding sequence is TGTGCCAGCAATTACCAGATAACTAATGAAAAACTGTTTTTT. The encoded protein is CASNYQITNEKLFF.